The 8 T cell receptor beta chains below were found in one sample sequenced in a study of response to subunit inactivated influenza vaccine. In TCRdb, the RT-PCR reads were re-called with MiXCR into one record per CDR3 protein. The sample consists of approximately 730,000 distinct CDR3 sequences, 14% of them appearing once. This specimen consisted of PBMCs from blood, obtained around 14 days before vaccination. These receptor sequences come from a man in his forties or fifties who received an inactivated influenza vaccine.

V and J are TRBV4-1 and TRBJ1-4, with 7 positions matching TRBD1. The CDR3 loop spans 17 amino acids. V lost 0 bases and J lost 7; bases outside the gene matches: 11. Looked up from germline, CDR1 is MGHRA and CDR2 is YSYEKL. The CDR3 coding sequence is TGCGCCAGCAGCCAAGAAGGGGGAACAGGGGTAATTGAAAAACTGTTTTTT. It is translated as CASSQEGGTGVIEKLFF.

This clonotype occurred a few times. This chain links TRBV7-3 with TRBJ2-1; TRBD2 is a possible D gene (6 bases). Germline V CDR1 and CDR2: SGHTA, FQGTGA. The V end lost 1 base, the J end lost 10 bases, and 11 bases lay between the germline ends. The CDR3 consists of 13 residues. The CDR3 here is CASSLNKGGEQFF. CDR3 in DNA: TGTGCCAGCAGCTTAAATAAGGGAGGAGAGCAGTTCTTC. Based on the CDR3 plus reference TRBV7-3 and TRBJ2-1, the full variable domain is GAGVSQTPSNKVTEKGKYVELRCDPISGHTALYWYRQSLGQGPEFLIYFQGTGAADDSGLPNDRFFAVRPEGSVSTLKIQRTERGDSAVYLCASSLNKGGEQFFGPGTRLTVL.

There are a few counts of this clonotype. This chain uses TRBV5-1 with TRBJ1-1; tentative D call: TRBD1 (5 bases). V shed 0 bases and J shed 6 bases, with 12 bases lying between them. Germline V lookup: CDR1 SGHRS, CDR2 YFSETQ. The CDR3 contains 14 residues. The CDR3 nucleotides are TGCGCCAGCAGCTTGGGTCCAGGGCCGCCTGAAGCTTTCTTT. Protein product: CASSLGPGPPEAFF.

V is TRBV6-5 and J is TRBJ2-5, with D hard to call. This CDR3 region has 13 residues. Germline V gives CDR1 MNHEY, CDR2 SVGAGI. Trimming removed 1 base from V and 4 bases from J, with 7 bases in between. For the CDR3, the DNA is TGTGCCAGCAGTTACTGGGAAGGAGAGACCCAGTACTTC. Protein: CASSYWEGETQYF.

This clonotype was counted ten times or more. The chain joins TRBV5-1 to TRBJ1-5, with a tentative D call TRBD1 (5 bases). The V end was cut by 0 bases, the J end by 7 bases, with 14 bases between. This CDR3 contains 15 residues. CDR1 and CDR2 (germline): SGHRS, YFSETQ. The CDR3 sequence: CASSLGGDRGQPQHF. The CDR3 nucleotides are TGCGCCAGCAGCTTGGGTGGCGACAGAGGGCAGCCCCAGCATTTT.

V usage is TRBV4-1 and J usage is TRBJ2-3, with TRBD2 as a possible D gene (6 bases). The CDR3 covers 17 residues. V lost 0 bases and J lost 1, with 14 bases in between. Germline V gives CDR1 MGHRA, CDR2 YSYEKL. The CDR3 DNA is TGCGCCAGCAGCCAAGAGTGGAGGACTACACGCACAGATACGCAGTATTTT. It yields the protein CASSQEWRTTRTDTQYF.

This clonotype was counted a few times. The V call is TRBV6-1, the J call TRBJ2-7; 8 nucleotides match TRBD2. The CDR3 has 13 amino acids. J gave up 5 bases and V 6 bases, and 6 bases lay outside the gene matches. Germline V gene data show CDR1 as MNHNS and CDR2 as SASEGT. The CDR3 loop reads CASRSGSRDEQYF. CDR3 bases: TGTGCCAGCAGGAGCGGGAGCCGTGACGAGCAGTACTTC.

The CDR3, as DNA: TGTGCCAGCAGTTTGTGGGACAGATTCGACGAGCAGTACTTC. Translation: CASSLWDRFDEQYF. The genes are TRBV12-3 or TRBV12-4 and TRBJ2-7; 7 bases are a match to TRBD1. The CDR3 sequence is 14 residues long. V gave up 3 bases and J gave up 5 bases; unmatched junction bases: 7.